The next 8 T cell receptor beta chains were all read from a single sample in a study of cytomegalovirus exposure and HLA in healthy donors. A multiplex PCR was run with 60 Vbeta primers and 13 Jbeta primers. Assay: immunoSEQ multiplex PCR; the TCRdb copy retains only in-frame clones and omits some. Of nearly 110,000 clones detected, 65% to 80% appear once; the ten largest clones hold 2.5% to 3%. The specimen sequenced was PBMCs. The receptors stem from a male donor in good health and CMV-seropositive.

V gene TRBV29-1 combines with J gene TRBJ2-1, with D possibly TRBD2 on 7 matching bases. This CDR3 is 14 amino acids long. V was trimmed by 4 bases and J by 0 bases, leaving 10 bases between them. Germline-derived CDR1 and CDR2 are SQVTM and ANQGSEA. In nucleotides, the CDR3 is TGCAGCGTTGCGAGGGGGGGCTCCTACAATGAGCAGTTCTTC. As protein: CSVARGGSYNEQFF.

The chain employs TRBV7-2 and TRBJ1-2; D is unresolved. The CDR3 consists of 12 residues. Trimming shortened V by 2 bases and J by 7 bases, and 8 bases separated the two germline ends. Per the germline V gene, CDR1 is SGHTA and CDR2 is FQGNSA. CDR3 protein: CASSLYSGGYTF. The CDR3 DNA reads as TGTGCCAGCAGCTTATACAGCGGTGGCTACACCTTC.

This chain joins TRBV30 and TRBJ1-2, with D hard to call. The CDR3 is 13 residues long. Trimming stripped 0 bases from V and 4 bases from J, with 9 bases between. Looked up from germline, CDR1 is GTSNPN and CDR2 is SVGIG (reference sequence). CDR3 coding DNA: TGTGCCTGGAGTGTATCCCGAGGCTATGGCTACACCTTC. Its protein product is CAWSVSRGYGYTF.

The chain carries TRBV5-6 and TRBJ1-2, with D possibly TRBD1 on 5 matching bases. Per the germline V gene, CDR1 is SGHDT and CDR2 is YYEEEE. The V end lost 3 bases, the J end lost 0 bases, and 9 bases lay between the germline ends. The CDR3 contains 14 residues. The DNA for the CDR3 is TGTGCCAGCAGCTCCAGGGTGTCTAACTATGGCTACACCTTC. Protein sequence: CASSSRVSNYGYTF.

This clone was recorded a few times. This chain uses TRBV6-6 with TRBJ2-3; 8 bases map to TRBD1. The V gene end was trimmed by 6 bases and the J gene end by 3 bases; junction bases not matched to a gene: 5. CDR1 and CDR2 from the germline V gene are MNHNY and SVGAGI (reference sequence). The CDR3 length is 14 residues. CDR3 nucleotides: TGTGCCAGCAGAGGACAGGGTGTGACAGATACGCAGTATTTT. Protein: CASRGQGVTDTQYF.

The chain combines TRBV7-8 with TRBJ1-2, with 7 bases fitting TRBD1. There are 15 residues in the CDR3. Germline values: CDR1 SGHVS, CDR2 FQNEAQ. V shed 1 base, J shed 4 bases, and the junction held 6 bases outside the gene matches. The CDR3 sequence: CASSLDNRGSYGYTF. The DNA for the CDR3 is TGTGCCAGCAGCTTAGACAACAGGGGATCCTATGGCTACACCTTC. Using reference TRBV7-8 and TRBJ1-2 for the parts outside the CDR3, the full variable domain is GAGVSQSPRYKVAKRGQDVALRCDPISGHVSLFWYQQALGQGPEFLTYFQNEAQLDKSGLPSDRFFAERPEGSVSTLKIQRTQQEDSAVYLCASSLDNRGSYGYTFGSGTRLTVV.

The V and J genes are TRBV6-6 and TRBJ1-2; the D is unclear. The CDR3 spans 14 residues. Trimming took off 1 base at V and 4 bases at J, with 10 bases between the two ends. CDR1 and CDR2 (germline): MNHNY, SVGAGI (reference sequence). This CDR3 is CASSYLEGSYGYTF. CDR3 DNA: TGTGCCAGCAGTTACTTGGAGGGATCCTATGGCTACACCTTC.

The gene calls are TRBV4-1 and TRBJ2-2, with TRBD1 matching 10 bases. The V gene's germline CDR1 is MGHRA and CDR2 YSYEKL. The CDR3 runs 16 residues. Trimming took 3 bases from V and 7 from J; bases not matched to a gene: 8. CDR3 loop: CASSQRQGAGSGELFF. CDR3 nucleotides: TGCGCCAGCAGCCAGAGACAGGGGGCGGGAAGCGGGGAGCTGTTTTTT.